The rows below give T cell receptor beta chains drawn from one sample of a study of vaccination effects on CD4 cells after COVID-19. Their target antigens are unknown. The method was immunoSEQ multiplex PCR; TCRdb's version includes in-frame clones alone and lacks a portion of them. The data hold approximately 30,000 clones, with roughly two thirds observed a single time. Sequencing used CD4+ T cells from PBMCs cultured with HCoV-229E spike peptides, obtained before COVID-19 vaccination. Every receptor here comes from a human donor who received a COVID-19 vaccine. Each CDR3 is given with its conserved first and last residue. Fields, in order: J gene, D gene, clone size, V gene, CDR3 DNA, CDR3 protein. D genes are given only for firm matches. A row's size may be missing; if present it is once, few, many or a size class.

J gene: TRBJ2-5
D gene: NA
clone size: NA
V gene: TRBV25-1
CDR3 DNA: TGTGCCAGCAGTGACTCAACGGACTCCTTCGGGACCCAGTACTTC
CDR3 protein: CASSDSTDSFGTQYF

J gene: TRBJ1-2
D gene: NA
clone size: NA
V gene: TRBV7-2
CDR3 DNA: TGTGCCAGCAGCTCCCATCGCAGGGGCGGTAACTATGGCTACACCTTC
CDR3 protein: CASSSHRRGGNYGYTF

J gene: TRBJ2-5
D gene: NA
clone size: few
V gene: TRBV7-2
CDR3 DNA: TGTGCCAGCAGCTTAGCGGGAGGGACCCAGTACTTC
CDR3 protein: CASSLAGGTQYF

J gene: TRBJ2-3
D gene: NA
clone size: NA
V gene: TRBV11-2
CDR3 DNA: TGTGCCAGCAGCTTAGTGGGTGGCACAGATACGCAGTATTTT
CDR3 protein: CASSLVGGTDTQYF

J gene: TRBJ1-5
D gene: NA
clone size: NA
V gene: TRBV7-2
CDR3 DNA: TGTGCCAGCAGCTTAAGAGGCAATCAGCCCCAGCATTTT
CDR3 protein: CASSLRGNQPQHF

J gene: TRBJ2-2
D gene: TRBD2
clone size: few
V gene: TRBV25-1
CDR3 DNA: TGTGCCAGCAGTACATCTAGGACTAGCCCCGGGGAGCTGTTTTTT
CDR3 protein: CASSTSRTSPGELFF

J gene: TRBJ2-7
D gene: NA
clone size: NA
V gene: TRBV2
CDR3 DNA: TGTGCCAGCCGTAGGAGGGGAGGCTCCTACGAGCAGTACTTC
CDR3 protein: CASRRRGGSYEQYF

J gene: TRBJ1-2
D gene: NA
clone size: NA
V gene: TRBV4-3
CDR3 DNA: TGCGCCAGCAGCCAAGATGGGAGTAACCAGGGCTCTGGCTACACCTTC
CDR3 protein: CASSQDGSNQGSGYTF

J gene: TRBJ2-1
D gene: NA
clone size: many
V gene: TRBV5-1
CDR3 DNA: TGCGCCAGCAGTGAGGACATTTATTCCTACAATGAGCAGTTCTTC
CDR3 protein: CASSEDIYSYNEQFF

J gene: TRBJ1-2
D gene: NA
clone size: NA
V gene: TRBV29-1
CDR3 DNA: TGCAGCGTTGACAGGAACTATGGCTACACCTTC
CDR3 protein: CSVDRNYGYTF

J gene: TRBJ1-3
D gene: NA
clone size: few
V gene: TRBV14
CDR3 DNA: TGTGCCAGCAGCCAAGTCCCGTTTTCCCATGGAAACACCATATATTTT
CDR3 protein: CASSQVPFSHGNTIYF

J gene: TRBJ1-1
D gene: NA
clone size: few
V gene: TRBV7-9
CDR3 DNA: TGTGCCAGCAGCTTAGCCAGAAATGAAGCTTTCTTT
CDR3 protein: CASSLARNEAFF

J gene: TRBJ1-2
D gene: NA
clone size: NA
V gene: TRBV6-5
CDR3 DNA: TGTGCCAGCAGTTATCACGGACAGAACTATGGCTACACCTTC
CDR3 protein: CASSYHGQNYGYTF

J gene: TRBJ1-5
D gene: NA
clone size: few
V gene: TRBV24-1
CDR3 DNA: TGTGCCACCAGTGGAGGTGGGCATAGCAATCAGCCCCAGCATTTT
CDR3 protein: CATSGGGHSNQPQHF

J gene: TRBJ1-6
D gene: TRBD1
clone size: NA
V gene: TRBV15
CDR3 DNA: TGTGCCACCAGAAAGACCGGGACAGCCAGTAATTCACCCCTCCACTTT
CDR3 protein: CATRKTGTASNSPLHF

J gene: TRBJ2-7
D gene: NA
clone size: NA
V gene: TRBV7-8
CDR3 DNA: TGTGCCAGCAGCTTACGGGGCGCGATCGACGAGCAGTACTTC
CDR3 protein: CASSLRGAIDEQYF

J gene: TRBJ1-1
D gene: TRBD1
clone size: few
V gene: TRBV27
CDR3 DNA: TGTGCCAGCGGCCGGGCGAGGGACAGGGTTAACACTGAAGCTTTCTTT
CDR3 protein: CASGRARDRVNTEAFF

J gene: TRBJ2-1
D gene: NA
clone size: NA
V gene: TRBV19
CDR3 DNA: TGTGCCAGTAGTCCCTCTGGGAATAACAATGAGCAGTTCTTC
CDR3 protein: CASSPSGNNNEQFF

J gene: TRBJ1-2
D gene: NA
clone size: NA
V gene: TRBV5-1
CDR3 DNA: TGCGCCAGCAGCTTGGAAAACGTCGACAGCCGAGGCTACACCTTC
CDR3 protein: CASSLENVDSRGYTF

J gene: TRBJ2-1
D gene: TRBD2
clone size: once
V gene: TRBV19
CDR3 DNA: TGTGCCAGTAGTCCCTCAGGGACTAGATCCAATGAGCAGTTCTTC
CDR3 protein: CASSPSGTRSNEQFF

J gene: TRBJ1-2
D gene: TRBD1
clone size: NA
V gene: TRBV7-2
CDR3 DNA: TGTGCCAGCAGCTTCAGGGGGCCTGGCTACACCTTC
CDR3 protein: CASSFRGPGYTF

J gene: TRBJ2-3
D gene: TRBD2
clone size: few
V gene: TRBV11-2
CDR3 DNA: TGTGCCAGCAGCTTAGAGGGCGGGGGAACGAATACGCAGTATTTT
CDR3 protein: CASSLEGGGTNTQYF

J gene: TRBJ2-3
D gene: NA
clone size: NA
V gene: TRBV7-8
CDR3 DNA: TGTGCCAGCAGCTTAATTGACCCGCCAGATACGCAGTATTTT
CDR3 protein: CASSLIDPPDTQYF

J gene: TRBJ2-5
D gene: NA
clone size: NA
V gene: TRBV9
CDR3 DNA: TGTGCCAGCAGCGTAGAAGAACGGACCCAGTACTTC
CDR3 protein: CASSVEERTQYF

J gene: TRBJ2-1
D gene: NA
clone size: NA
V gene: TRBV5-1
CDR3 DNA: TGCGCCAGCAGCACCGCAGGACGGACAGACAGTGAGCAGTTCTTC
CDR3 protein: CASSTAGRTDSEQFF

J gene: TRBJ2-5
D gene: NA
clone size: NA
V gene: TRBV20-1
CDR3 DNA: TGCAGTGCTAGTCTCGGGAGTGAAGAGACCCAGTACTTC
CDR3 protein: CSASLGSEETQYF

J gene: TRBJ2-7
D gene: NA
clone size: NA
V gene: TRBV9
CDR3 DNA: TGTGCCAGCAGCGTAGACCAGCGTCCCCACGAGCAGTACTTC
CDR3 protein: CASSVDQRPHEQYF

J gene: TRBJ1-2
D gene: NA
clone size: NA
V gene: TRBV5-6
CDR3 DNA: TGTGCCAGCAGCGGACTACAGGGTAACTATGGCTACACCTTC
CDR3 protein: CASSGLQGNYGYTF

J gene: TRBJ1-6
D gene: NA
clone size: NA
V gene: TRBV7-9
CDR3 DNA: TGTGCCAGCAGCTTACTCCCCCCTGAACGGTCACCCCTCCACTTT
CDR3 protein: CASSLLPPERSPLHF

J gene: TRBJ1-1
D gene: NA
clone size: NA
V gene: TRBV7-9
CDR3 DNA: TGTGCCAGCAGCTTAGGGCAGACGGGGAACACTGAAGCTTTCTTT
CDR3 protein: CASSLGQTGNTEAFF

J gene: TRBJ1-6
D gene: TRBD1
clone size: few
V gene: TRBV5-1
CDR3 DNA: TGCGCCAGTCGACAGGGAGGCTCACCCCTCCACTTT
CDR3 protein: CASRQGGSPLHF

J gene: TRBJ1-6
D gene: NA
clone size: few
V gene: TRBV4-2
CDR3 DNA: TGTGCCAGCAGCCAAGCCCACGGGGCAGGGACCTATAATTCACCCCTCCACTTT
CDR3 protein: CASSQAHGAGTYNSPLHF

J gene: TRBJ2-5
D gene: NA
clone size: NA
V gene: TRBV7-2
CDR3 DNA: TGTGCCAGCAGCGTAAGGGTACAAGAGACCCAGTACTTC
CDR3 protein: CASSVRVQETQYF

J gene: TRBJ2-7
D gene: TRBD2
clone size: NA
V gene: TRBV7-2
CDR3 DNA: TGTGCCAGCAGCTCGGCGGGACTAGCGGGAGTCGGGCAGTACTTC
CDR3 protein: CASSSAGLAGVGQYF

J gene: TRBJ1-4
D gene: NA
clone size: NA
V gene: TRBV28
CDR3 DNA: TGTGCCAGCAGTTTTTTCCGGACAGCTAATGAAAAACTGTTTTTT
CDR3 protein: CASSFFRTANEKLFF

J gene: TRBJ1-1
D gene: NA
clone size: NA
V gene: TRBV9
CDR3 DNA: TGTGCCAGCGCTCACAGGGCCCACGAGGGTATTGCTTTCTTT
CDR3 protein: CASAHRAHEGIAFF

J gene: TRBJ1-4
D gene: NA
clone size: NA
V gene: TRBV2
CDR3 DNA: TGTGCCAGCAGAACAGTAACTAATGAAAAACTGTTTTTT
CDR3 protein: CASRTVTNEKLFF

J gene: TRBJ2-4
D gene: NA
clone size: few
V gene: TRBV20-1
CDR3 DNA: TGCAGTGCTAGTCCAGGATCCCAGATTGGCATTCAGTACTTC
CDR3 protein: CSASPGSQIGIQYF

J gene: TRBJ1-2
D gene: NA
clone size: NA
V gene: TRBV4-1
CDR3 DNA: TGCGCCAGCAGCCAAGGGAAGGGAAGGGGGGGATATGGCTACACCTTC
CDR3 protein: CASSQGKGRGGYGYTF

J gene: TRBJ1-3
D gene: NA
clone size: few
V gene: TRBV7-9
CDR3 DNA: TGTGCCAGCAGCTTGGGTGGAAACACCATATATTTT
CDR3 protein: CASSLGGNTIYF

J gene: TRBJ2-2
D gene: NA
clone size: once
V gene: TRBV7-2
CDR3 DNA: TGTGCCAGCAGCTTAGCGGACTACGGCGGGGAGCTGTTTTTT
CDR3 protein: CASSLADYGGELFF

J gene: TRBJ2-5
D gene: NA
clone size: NA
V gene: TRBV7-2
CDR3 DNA: TGTGCCAGCAGCTTAGGAGCCCCGGGGGAGACCCAGTACTTC
CDR3 protein: CASSLGAPGETQYF

J gene: TRBJ2-1
D gene: TRBD1
clone size: once
V gene: TRBV19
CDR3 DNA: TGTGCCAGTAGTACGGATGCAGGGGGCGCCTACAATGAGCAGTTCTTC
CDR3 protein: CASSTDAGGAYNEQFF

J gene: TRBJ1-6
D gene: TRBD1
clone size: NA
V gene: TRBV6-2/TRBV6-3
CDR3 DNA: TGTGCCAGCAGCCCACAGGGGACTACTGATAATTCACCCCTCCACTTT
CDR3 protein: CASSPQGTTDNSPLHF

J gene: TRBJ1-1
D gene: NA
clone size: few
V gene: TRBV30
CDR3 DNA: TGTGCCTGGAGCCCACTGGGACGGGAGGGGACTGAAGCTTTCTTT
CDR3 protein: CAWSPLGREGTEAFF

J gene: TRBJ2-7
D gene: TRBD1
clone size: once
V gene: TRBV19
CDR3 DNA: TGTGCCAGTAGCCTCGGACAGGGACCCTACGAGCAGTACTTC
CDR3 protein: CASSLGQGPYEQYF

J gene: TRBJ2-1
D gene: TRBD2
clone size: NA
V gene: TRBV7-9
CDR3 DNA: TGTGCCGGAGCGGGGGGGCCTTCCAACAATGAGCAGTTCTTC
CDR3 protein: CAGAGGPSNNEQFF

J gene: TRBJ2-3
D gene: TRBD2
clone size: NA
V gene: TRBV7-2
CDR3 DNA: TGTGCCAGCAGCCTGGCACTAGCGGGGGGTGGAGATACGCAGTATTTT
CDR3 protein: CASSLALAGGGDTQYF

J gene: TRBJ2-3
D gene: NA
clone size: NA
V gene: TRBV9
CDR3 DNA: TGTGCCAGCAGCCCCCTAGGGACAGATACGCAGTATTTT
CDR3 protein: CASSPLGTDTQYF

J gene: TRBJ1-1
D gene: TRBD1
clone size: NA
V gene: TRBV5-1
CDR3 DNA: TGCGCCAGCAGCTTGGAAGGACAGGGGGCTACTGAAGCTTTCTTT
CDR3 protein: CASSLEGQGATEAFF

J gene: TRBJ2-6
D gene: TRBD1
clone size: few
V gene: TRBV5-1
CDR3 DNA: TGCGCCAGCAGCTTGGGACAGGGGCGCTCTGGGGCCAACGTCCTGACTTTC
CDR3 protein: CASSLGQGRSGANVLTF

J gene: TRBJ1-5
D gene: NA
clone size: NA
V gene: TRBV18
CDR3 DNA: TGTGCCAGCTCACTTGGAGTAGCGGGCAATCAGCCCCAGCATTTT
CDR3 protein: CASSLGVAGNQPQHF

J gene: TRBJ2-3
D gene: NA
clone size: NA
V gene: TRBV6-5
CDR3 DNA: TGTGCCAGCAGTATCGGTGGGGATACGCAGTATTTT
CDR3 protein: CASSIGGDTQYF

J gene: TRBJ1-1
D gene: TRBD1
clone size: few
V gene: TRBV30
CDR3 DNA: TGTGCCTGGAGTTTAGGGACAGTACGTGAAAAGGCTTTCTTT
CDR3 protein: CAWSLGTVREKAFF

J gene: TRBJ1-1
D gene: TRBD1
clone size: NA
V gene: TRBV2
CDR3 DNA: TGTGCCAGCAGCTGGGACAGGGGTTTGAACACTGAAGCTTTCTTT
CDR3 protein: CASSWDRGLNTEAFF

J gene: TRBJ2-1
D gene: TRBD2
clone size: NA
V gene: TRBV18
CDR3 DNA: TGTGCCAGCTCACCTCAAGCACTAGCGGGAGGGAATGAGCAGTTCTTC
CDR3 protein: CASSPQALAGGNEQFF

J gene: TRBJ1-2
D gene: NA
clone size: NA
V gene: TRBV5-4
CDR3 DNA: TGTGCCAGCAGCCGTGTCGGACAGAACTATGGCTACACCTTC
CDR3 protein: CASSRVGQNYGYTF

J gene: TRBJ2-7
D gene: TRBD1
clone size: NA
V gene: TRBV6-2/TRBV6-3
CDR3 DNA: TGTGCCAGCAGTTACGGGCCGGACAGGGGATCCTACGAGCAGTACTTC
CDR3 protein: CASSYGPDRGSYEQYF

J gene: TRBJ1-1
D gene: NA
clone size: NA
V gene: TRBV6-5
CDR3 DNA: TGTGCCAGCAGACAGGGAAATGAAGCTTTCTTT
CDR3 protein: CASRQGNEAFF